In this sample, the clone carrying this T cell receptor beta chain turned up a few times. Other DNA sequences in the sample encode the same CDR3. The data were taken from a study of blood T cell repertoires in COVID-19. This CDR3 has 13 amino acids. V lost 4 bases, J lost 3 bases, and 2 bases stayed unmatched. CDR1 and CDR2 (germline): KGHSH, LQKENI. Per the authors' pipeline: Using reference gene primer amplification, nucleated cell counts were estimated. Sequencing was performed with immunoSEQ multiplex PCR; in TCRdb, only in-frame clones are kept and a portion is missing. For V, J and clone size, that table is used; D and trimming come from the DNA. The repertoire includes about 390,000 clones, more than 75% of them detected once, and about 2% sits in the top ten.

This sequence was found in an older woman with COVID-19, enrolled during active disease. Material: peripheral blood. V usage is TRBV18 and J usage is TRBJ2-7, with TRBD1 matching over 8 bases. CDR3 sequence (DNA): TGTGCCAGCTCACTCACAGGGGGCTACGAGCAGTACTTC. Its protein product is CASSLTGGYEQYF.